These T cell receptor beta chains were read from a single sample in a study of blood T cell repertoires in COVID-19. Measured with immunoSEQ multiplex PCR; TCRdb has only the in-frame clones, and not every one. The sample lists approximately 130,000 clones, around 86% occurring once. Material: peripheral blood. The receptor source for this set is a woman aged 50 to 60 who had recovered from COVID-19. Each CDR3 is given with its conserved first and last residue. The order of the fields is J gene, CDR3 length, D gene, V gene, clone size, CDR3 DNA, CDR3 protein. D genes are given only for firm matches. Some rows mark clone size as missing; the rest say once, few, many or name a class of expanded clone.

J gene: TRBJ2-1; CDR3 length: 17; D gene: TRBD2; V gene: TRBV7-9; clone size: -; CDR3 DNA: TGTGCCAGCAGCCGCGGACTAGCGGGGGGGCGAGACAATGAGCAGTTCTTC; CDR3 protein: CASSRGLAGGRDNEQFF
J gene: TRBJ2-2; CDR3 length: 14; D gene: TRBD1; V gene: TRBV5-1; clone size: -; CDR3 DNA: TGCGCCAGCAGCAGGACAGGCTCGGCCGGGGAGCTGTTTTTT; CDR3 protein: CASSRTGSAGELFF
J gene: TRBJ2-3; CDR3 length: 14; D gene: -; V gene: TRBV3-1/TRBV3-2; clone size: -; CDR3 DNA: TGTGCCAGCGGTTTGGGAGGCCTTGGAGATACGCAGTATTTT; CDR3 protein: CASGLGGLGDTQYF
J gene: TRBJ1-2; CDR3 length: 15; D gene: TRBD1; V gene: TRBV4-1; clone size: -; CDR3 DNA: TGCGCCAGCACTCAACAGGGGAGAATGGGCTATGGCTACACCTTC; CDR3 protein: CASTQQGRMGYGYTF
J gene: TRBJ2-1; CDR3 length: 12; D gene: -; V gene: TRBV3-1/TRBV3-2; clone size: once; CDR3 DNA: TGTGCCAGCAGCCAAACATACAATGAGCAGTTCTTC; CDR3 protein: CASSQTYNEQFF
J gene: TRBJ2-3; CDR3 length: 14; D gene: -; V gene: TRBV9; clone size: -; CDR3 DNA: TGTGCCAGCAAGGCAGGGGTAGGGACAGATACGCAGTATTTT; CDR3 protein: CASKAGVGTDTQYF
J gene: TRBJ1-3; CDR3 length: 15; D gene: TRBD1; V gene: TRBV6-5; clone size: -; CDR3 DNA: TGTGCCAGCACCACGGACAGGGGGCTGGGAAACACCATATATTTT; CDR3 protein: CASTTDRGLGNTIYF
J gene: TRBJ2-3; CDR3 length: 15; D gene: -; V gene: TRBV11-2; clone size: -; CDR3 DNA: TGTGCCAGCAGCTTAGCGGTAGGGAGTTGGGATACGCAGTATTTT; CDR3 protein: CASSLAVGSWDTQYF
J gene: TRBJ1-1; CDR3 length: 14; D gene: -; V gene: TRBV6-4; clone size: -; CDR3 DNA: TGTGCCAGCAGCCTCTTTCCGGGTAACACTGAAGCTTTCTTT; CDR3 protein: CASSLFPGNTEAFF
J gene: TRBJ2-5; CDR3 length: 13; D gene: -; V gene: TRBV5-6; clone size: -; CDR3 DNA: TGTGCCAGCAGCCCGGGGTATCAAGAGACCCAGTACTTC; CDR3 protein: CASSPGYQETQYF
J gene: TRBJ1-2; CDR3 length: 15; D gene: TRBD1; V gene: TRBV11-3; clone size: -; CDR3 DNA: TGTGCCAGCAGCTATGACAGGGGGGACCTTGATGGCTACACCTTC; CDR3 protein: CASSYDRGDLDGYTF
J gene: TRBJ2-1; CDR3 length: 14; D gene: -; V gene: TRBV18; clone size: -; CDR3 DNA: TGTGCCAGCTCACTCTCGTTCAGGGGTTCTGAGCAGTTCTTC; CDR3 protein: CASSLSFRGSEQFF
J gene: TRBJ1-2; CDR3 length: 13; D gene: -; V gene: TRBV12-5; clone size: -; CDR3 DNA: TGTGCTAGTGGTTTGCCCCCCTTCTATGGCTACACCTTC; CDR3 protein: CASGLPPFYGYTF
J gene: TRBJ2-2; CDR3 length: 17; D gene: TRBD2; V gene: TRBV24-1; clone size: -; CDR3 DNA: TGTGCCACCAGTGATCCGGGACCGGGAGGGAACACCGGGGAGCTGTTTTTT; CDR3 protein: CATSDPGPGGNTGELFF
J gene: TRBJ2-2; CDR3 length: 16; D gene: -; V gene: TRBV2; clone size: -; CDR3 DNA: TGTGCCAGCAGTGGAACAAGGGCTTCAGGGTCCGGGGAGCTGTTTTTT; CDR3 protein: CASSGTRASGSGELFF
J gene: TRBJ2-1; CDR3 length: 16; D gene: TRBD2; V gene: TRBV19; clone size: -; CDR3 DNA: TGTGCCAGTAGTCCCACGCGGGGACTAGGGTCCAATGAGCAGTTCTTC; CDR3 protein: CASSPTRGLGSNEQFF
J gene: TRBJ1-3; CDR3 length: 13; D gene: -; V gene: TRBV7-2; clone size: -; CDR3 DNA: TGTGCCAGCAGCTTATGGCGGGGAAACACCATATATTTT; CDR3 protein: CASSLWRGNTIYF
J gene: TRBJ1-3; CDR3 length: 15; D gene: -; V gene: TRBV6-5; clone size: -; CDR3 DNA: TGTGCCAGCAGTATCGACAGGAGCTCTGGAAACACCATATATTTT; CDR3 protein: CASSIDRSSGNTIYF
J gene: TRBJ1-3; CDR3 length: 14; D gene: -; V gene: TRBV7-2; clone size: -; CDR3 DNA: TGTGCCAGCAGCTTAGGGGGCATTGGAAACACCATATATTTT; CDR3 protein: CASSLGGIGNTIYF
J gene: TRBJ2-5; CDR3 length: 11; D gene: -; V gene: TRBV30; clone size: -; CDR3 DNA: TGTGCCTGGGGCCGGGAAGCGACCCAGTACTTC; CDR3 protein: CAWGREATQYF
J gene: TRBJ1-1; CDR3 length: 13; D gene: -; V gene: TRBV7-9; clone size: -; CDR3 DNA: TGTGCCAGCAGCCTTACAACGAACACTGAAGCTTTCTTT; CDR3 protein: CASSLTTNTEAFF
J gene: TRBJ2-2; CDR3 length: 14; D gene: -; V gene: TRBV7-7; clone size: -; CDR3 DNA: TGTGCCAGCAGCTTAACTTCGAACACCGGGGAGCTGTTTTTT; CDR3 protein: CASSLTSNTGELFF
J gene: TRBJ2-7; CDR3 length: 17; D gene: -; V gene: TRBV18; clone size: -; CDR3 DNA: TGTGCCAGCTCACCCCTTTACAACCCGACTAGTCGCTACGAGCAGTACTTC; CDR3 protein: CASSPLYNPTSRYEQYF
J gene: TRBJ2-3; CDR3 length: 15; D gene: TRBD2; V gene: TRBV5-1; clone size: -; CDR3 DNA: TGCGCCAGCAGCCCGGCGGGGGGGCGGTTAGGTACGCAGTATTTT; CDR3 protein: CASSPAGGRLGTQYF
J gene: TRBJ2-2; CDR3 length: 17; D gene: TRBD2; V gene: TRBV12-5; clone size: -; CDR3 DNA: TGTGCTAGTGGTTTGGTACTAGCGGGAGGGTATACCGGGGAGCTGTTTTTT; CDR3 protein: CASGLVLAGGYTGELFF
J gene: TRBJ1-4; CDR3 length: 14; D gene: -; V gene: TRBV29-1; clone size: -; CDR3 DNA: TGCAGCGTTGTCCCCCCGGCAGGGCGTGAAAAACTGTTTTTT; CDR3 protein: CSVVPPAGREKLFF
J gene: TRBJ1-1; CDR3 length: 17; D gene: -; V gene: TRBV21-1; clone size: -; CDR3 DNA: TGTGCCAGCAGCAACGGAGGGATTATGACGGTGAACACTGAAGCTTTCTTT; CDR3 protein: CASSNGGIMTVNTEAFF
J gene: TRBJ1-2; CDR3 length: 15; D gene: -; V gene: TRBV7-8; clone size: many; CDR3 DNA: TGTGCCAGCAGCTCGAGAAACCTGCCCTCCGGGGGCTACACCTTC; CDR3 protein: CASSSRNLPSGGYTF